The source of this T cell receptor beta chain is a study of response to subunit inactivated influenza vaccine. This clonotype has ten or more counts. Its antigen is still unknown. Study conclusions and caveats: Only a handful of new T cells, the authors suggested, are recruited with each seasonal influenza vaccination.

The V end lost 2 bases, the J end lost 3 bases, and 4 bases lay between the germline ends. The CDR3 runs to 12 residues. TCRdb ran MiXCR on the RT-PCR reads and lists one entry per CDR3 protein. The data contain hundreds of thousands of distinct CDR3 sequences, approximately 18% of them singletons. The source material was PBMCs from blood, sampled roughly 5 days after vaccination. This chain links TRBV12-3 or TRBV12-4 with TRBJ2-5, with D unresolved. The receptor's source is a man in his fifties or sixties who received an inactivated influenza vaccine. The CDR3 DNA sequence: TGTGCCAGCAGTTTATTTGAAGAGACCCAGTACTTC. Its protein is CASSLFEETQYF.